This T cell receptor (beta chain) originates from a study of metastatic and nonmetastatic thyroid tumors. This clone occurred many times. Before thyroid surgery, none of the patients had received any treatment. TCRdb reanalyzed the PCR reads via MiXCR. The repertoire has under 95,000 clones, around 7.8% of them found once; the top ten carry 8.8%. Germline CDR1 GTSNPN, CDR2 SVGIG (reference sequence). Trimming shortened V by 3 bases and J by 2 bases, and 11 bases separated the two germline ends. This CDR3 spans 14 amino acids. The sequence came from a female donor with papillary thyroid cancer or a benign thyroid nodule (not recorded which). Some clones in this sample may be carry-over from other donors' samples. The chain couples TRBV30 to TRBJ1-5, with D possibly being TRBD1 (5 bases). Sequencing was done on a sample of blood. CDR3 amino acids: CAWSAGSGNQPQHF. CDR3 nucleotide sequence: TGTGCCTGGAGCGCAGGGAGCGGCAATCAGCCCCAGCATTTT.